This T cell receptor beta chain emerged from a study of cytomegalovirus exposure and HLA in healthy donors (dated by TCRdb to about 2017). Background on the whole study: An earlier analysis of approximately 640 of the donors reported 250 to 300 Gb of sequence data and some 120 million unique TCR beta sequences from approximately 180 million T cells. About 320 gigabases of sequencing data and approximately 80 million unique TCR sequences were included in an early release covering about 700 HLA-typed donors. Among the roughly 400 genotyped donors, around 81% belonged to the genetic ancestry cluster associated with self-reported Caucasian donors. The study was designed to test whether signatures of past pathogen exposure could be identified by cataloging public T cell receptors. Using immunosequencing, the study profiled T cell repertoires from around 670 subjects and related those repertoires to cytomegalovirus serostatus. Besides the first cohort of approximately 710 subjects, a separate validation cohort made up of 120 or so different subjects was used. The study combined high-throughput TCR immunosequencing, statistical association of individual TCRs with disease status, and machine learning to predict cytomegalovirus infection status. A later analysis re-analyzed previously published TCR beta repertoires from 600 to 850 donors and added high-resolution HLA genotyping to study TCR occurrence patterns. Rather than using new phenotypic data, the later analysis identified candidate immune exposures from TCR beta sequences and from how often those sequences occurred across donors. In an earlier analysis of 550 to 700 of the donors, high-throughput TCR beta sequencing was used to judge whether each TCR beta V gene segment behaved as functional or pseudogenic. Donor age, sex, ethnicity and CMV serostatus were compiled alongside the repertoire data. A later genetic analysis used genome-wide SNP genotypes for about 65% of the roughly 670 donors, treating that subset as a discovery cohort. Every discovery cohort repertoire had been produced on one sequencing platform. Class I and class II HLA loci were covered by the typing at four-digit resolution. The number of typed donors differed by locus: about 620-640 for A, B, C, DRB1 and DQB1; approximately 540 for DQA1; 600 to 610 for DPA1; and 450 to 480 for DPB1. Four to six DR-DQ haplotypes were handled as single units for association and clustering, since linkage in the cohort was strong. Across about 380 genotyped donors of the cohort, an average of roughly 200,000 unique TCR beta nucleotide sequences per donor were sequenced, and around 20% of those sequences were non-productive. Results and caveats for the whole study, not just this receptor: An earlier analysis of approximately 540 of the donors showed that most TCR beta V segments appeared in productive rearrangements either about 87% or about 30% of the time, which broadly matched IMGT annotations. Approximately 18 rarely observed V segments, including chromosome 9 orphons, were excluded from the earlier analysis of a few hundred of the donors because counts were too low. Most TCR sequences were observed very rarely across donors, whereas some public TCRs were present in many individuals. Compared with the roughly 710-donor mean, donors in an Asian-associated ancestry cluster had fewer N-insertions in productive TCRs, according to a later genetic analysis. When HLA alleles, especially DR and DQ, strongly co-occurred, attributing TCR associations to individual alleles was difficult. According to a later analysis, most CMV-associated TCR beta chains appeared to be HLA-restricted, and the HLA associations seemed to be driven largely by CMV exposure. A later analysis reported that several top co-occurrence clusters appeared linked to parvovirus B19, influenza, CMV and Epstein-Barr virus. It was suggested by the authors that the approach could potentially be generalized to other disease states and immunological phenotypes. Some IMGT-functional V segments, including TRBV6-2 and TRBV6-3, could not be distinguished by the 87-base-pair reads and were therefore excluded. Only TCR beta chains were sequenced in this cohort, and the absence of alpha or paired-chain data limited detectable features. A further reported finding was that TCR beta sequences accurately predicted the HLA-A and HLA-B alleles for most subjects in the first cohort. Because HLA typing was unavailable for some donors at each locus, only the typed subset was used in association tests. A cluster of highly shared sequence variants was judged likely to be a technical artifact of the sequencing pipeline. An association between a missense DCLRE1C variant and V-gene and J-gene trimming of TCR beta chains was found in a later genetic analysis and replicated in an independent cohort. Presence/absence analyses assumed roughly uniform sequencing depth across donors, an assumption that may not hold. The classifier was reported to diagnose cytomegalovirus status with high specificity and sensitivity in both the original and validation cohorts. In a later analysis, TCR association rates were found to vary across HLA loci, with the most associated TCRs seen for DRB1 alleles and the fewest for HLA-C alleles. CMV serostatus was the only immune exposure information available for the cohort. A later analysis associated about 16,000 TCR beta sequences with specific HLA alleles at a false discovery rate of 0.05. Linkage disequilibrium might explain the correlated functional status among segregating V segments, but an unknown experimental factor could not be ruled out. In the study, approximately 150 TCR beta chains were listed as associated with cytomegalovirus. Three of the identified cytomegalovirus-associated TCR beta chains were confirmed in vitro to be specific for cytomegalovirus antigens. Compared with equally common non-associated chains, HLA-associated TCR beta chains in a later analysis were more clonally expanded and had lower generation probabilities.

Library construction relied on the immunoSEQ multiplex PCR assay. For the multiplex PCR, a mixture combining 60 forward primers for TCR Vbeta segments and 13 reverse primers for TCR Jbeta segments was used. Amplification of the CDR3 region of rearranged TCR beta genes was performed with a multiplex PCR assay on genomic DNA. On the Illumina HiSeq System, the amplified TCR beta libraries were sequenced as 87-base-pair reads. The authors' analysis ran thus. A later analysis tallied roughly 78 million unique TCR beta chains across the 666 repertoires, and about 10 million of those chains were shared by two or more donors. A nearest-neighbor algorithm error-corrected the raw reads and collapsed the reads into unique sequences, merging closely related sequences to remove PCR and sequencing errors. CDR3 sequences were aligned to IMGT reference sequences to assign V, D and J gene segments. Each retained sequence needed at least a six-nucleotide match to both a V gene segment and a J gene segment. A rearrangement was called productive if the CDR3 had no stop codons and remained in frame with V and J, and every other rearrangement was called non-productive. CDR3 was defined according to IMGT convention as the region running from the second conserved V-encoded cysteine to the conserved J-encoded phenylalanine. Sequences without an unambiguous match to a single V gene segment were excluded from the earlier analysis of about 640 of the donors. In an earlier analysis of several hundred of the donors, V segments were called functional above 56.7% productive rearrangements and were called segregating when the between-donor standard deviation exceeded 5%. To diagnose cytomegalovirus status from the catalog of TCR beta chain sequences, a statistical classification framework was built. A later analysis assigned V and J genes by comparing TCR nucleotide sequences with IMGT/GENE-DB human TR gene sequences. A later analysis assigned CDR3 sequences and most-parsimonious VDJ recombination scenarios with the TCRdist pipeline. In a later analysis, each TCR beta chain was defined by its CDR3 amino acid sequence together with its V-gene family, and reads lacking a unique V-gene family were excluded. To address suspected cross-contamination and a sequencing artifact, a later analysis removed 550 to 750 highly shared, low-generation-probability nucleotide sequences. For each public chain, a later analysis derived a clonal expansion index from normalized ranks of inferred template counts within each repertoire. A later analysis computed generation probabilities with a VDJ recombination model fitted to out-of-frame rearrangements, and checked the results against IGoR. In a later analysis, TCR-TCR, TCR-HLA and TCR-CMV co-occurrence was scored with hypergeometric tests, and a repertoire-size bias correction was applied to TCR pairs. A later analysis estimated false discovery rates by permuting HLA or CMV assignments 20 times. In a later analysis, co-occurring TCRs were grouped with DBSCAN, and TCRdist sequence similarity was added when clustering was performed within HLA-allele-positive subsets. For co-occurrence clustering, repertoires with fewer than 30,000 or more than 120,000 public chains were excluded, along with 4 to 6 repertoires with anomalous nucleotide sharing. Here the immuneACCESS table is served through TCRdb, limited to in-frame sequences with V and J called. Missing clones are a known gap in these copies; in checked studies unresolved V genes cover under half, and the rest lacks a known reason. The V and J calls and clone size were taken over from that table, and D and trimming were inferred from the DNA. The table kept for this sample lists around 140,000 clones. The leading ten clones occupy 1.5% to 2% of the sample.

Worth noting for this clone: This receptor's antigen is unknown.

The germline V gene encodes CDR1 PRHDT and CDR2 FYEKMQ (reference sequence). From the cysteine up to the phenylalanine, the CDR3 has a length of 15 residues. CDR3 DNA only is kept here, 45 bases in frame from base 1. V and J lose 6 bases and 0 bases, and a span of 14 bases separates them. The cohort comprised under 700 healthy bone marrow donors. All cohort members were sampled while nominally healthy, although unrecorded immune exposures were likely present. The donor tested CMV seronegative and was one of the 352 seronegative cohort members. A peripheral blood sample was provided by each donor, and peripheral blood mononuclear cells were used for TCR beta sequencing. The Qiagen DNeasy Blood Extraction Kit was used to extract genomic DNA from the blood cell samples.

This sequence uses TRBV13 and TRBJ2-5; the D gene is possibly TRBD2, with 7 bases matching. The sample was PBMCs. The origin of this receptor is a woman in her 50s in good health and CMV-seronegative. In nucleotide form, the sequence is TGTGCCAGCAGAGAGGGGGGGGGCGACCAAGAGACCCAGTACTTC. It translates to CASREGGGDQETQYF.